This record covers a single T cell receptor (beta chain). Its antigen is unidentified. Germline V gives CDR1 MDHEN, CDR2 SYDVKM. The CDR3 contains 16 residues. Trimming took off 8 bases at V and 2 bases at J, with 18 bases between the two ends. The record originates from a study of shared clonotypes between healthy human individuals. Study context: Two women and a few men aged 18 to 49 made up the donors.

Naivety among CD8 cells was defined by CD45RO negativity and positive CCR7 selection, thereby excluding terminally differentiated effector memory CD45RA+ cells. Broader study findings: Shared across a handful of donors were about 4.6% of the naive CD4 clonotypes. Sampling involved blood alone; tissue repertoires likely differ. Clonotypes shared by all four sorted-subset donors had higher generation probabilities than non-shared clonotypes.

Produced via immunoSEQ multiplex PCR; TCRdb's table is partial and in-frame only. The sample lists hundreds of thousands of clones; about 95% were seen once. The sample consisted of naive CD8+ T cells sorted from blood. The chain joins TRBV28 to TRBJ2-2; D possibly uses TRBD1 or TRBD2 (5 bases each). The sequence derives from a woman in her 30s in good health. Here the CDR3 reads CASRVGTERNTGELFF. As DNA, the CDR3 is TGTGCCAGCCGGGTGGGGACGGAGAGAAACACCGGGGAGCTGTTTTTT.